These 11 T cell receptor beta chains originate from one sample sequenced in a study of siplizumab effects on memory and regulatory T cells. Here immunoSEQ multiplex PCR was the method, and the copy in TCRdb shows in-frame clones only, minus some. The top ten hold approximately 0.3% of the sample, which has under 130,000 clones, 90% to 95% seen once. The sample was CD4+ T cells sorted from blood. The receptor source for this set is a human donor in good health.

V gene TRBV5-1 combines with J gene TRBJ2-7; 7 bases line up with TRBD1. Unmatched junction bases numbered 8, after V lost 4 bases and J lost 7 bases. Germline V lookup: CDR1 SGHRS, CDR2 YFSETQ. CDR3 size: 13 residues. CDR3 loop: CASSPGTAPEQYF. For the CDR3, the DNA is TGCGCCAGCAGCCCCGGGACAGCACCGGAGCAGTACTTC.

This clone was recorded once. The chain is built from TRBV15 and TRBJ1-3, with 9 bases that match TRBD1. Germline trimming cut 3 bases from V and 3 bases from J; bases unmatched to any gene: 6. The CDR3 sequence is 16 residues long. The germline CDR1 and CDR2 sequences are LNHNV and YYDKDF (reference sequence). CDR3 bases: TGTGCCACCAGCAGTGGGACAGGGACTCTTGGAAACACCATATATTTT. Encoded protein: CATSSGTGTLGNTIYF.

Here the CDR3 DNA reads TGTGCCAGCAGTCCCTGGGGTAGCTCTGGAAACACCATATATTTT. This sequence encodes CASSPWGSSGNTIYF. The chain carries TRBV7-6 and TRBJ1-3; D unresolved. The germline gives CDR1 SGHVS, CDR2 FNYEAQ. CDR3 length: 15 residues. V lost 6 bases to trimming and J lost 0 bases, with 12 bases between them.

On this clone itself: The identical CDR3 is also encoded by other nucleotide sequences in the sample. The rearrangement uses TRBV5-1 and TRBJ2-7; 8 bases align to TRBD1. After removal of 3 bases from V and 1 base from J, the junction contained 3 bases not matched to a gene. Germline values: CDR1 SGHRS, CDR2 YFSETQ. This CDR3 is built from 14 residues. The CDR3: CASSSGTGSYEQYF. CDR3 DNA: TGCGCCAGCAGCTCCGGGACAGGTTCCTACGAGCAGTACTTC.

The J gene is TRBJ2-1, the V gene TRBV7-8; TRBD2 agrees at 8 bases. From germline, CDR1 is SGHVS and CDR2 FQNEAQ. The CDR3 covers 15 residues. V shed 0 bases, J shed 9 bases, and the junction held 7 bases outside the gene matches. CDR3 residues: CASSLARGGISEQFF. In DNA, the CDR3 is TGTGCCAGCAGCTTAGCTCGGGGGGGCATTTCTGAGCAGTTCTTC.

The rearrangement uses TRBV6-1 and TRBJ2-7; D call uncertain. Germline V gives CDR1 MNHNS, CDR2 SASEGT. The V gene lost 4 bases and the J gene lost 2 bases, with 15 bases spanning the gap. The CDR3 sequence is 15 residues long. The CDR3 DNA is TGTGCCAGCAGTGTCCCGGTCGGGCAGGCCTACGAGCAGTACTTC. Residues: CASSVPVGQAYEQYF.

Here the CDR3 reads CASSTGTGYYEQYF. The CDR3 nucleotides read TGTGCCAGCAGCACGGGGACAGGGTACTACGAGCAGTACTTC. The gene calls are TRBV4-2 and TRBJ2-7, with TRBD1 identical over 9 bases. This CDR3 comprises 14 residues. With 5 bases clipped from V and 3 bases from J, the junction kept 5 bases outside the gene matches. Germline V lookup: CDR1 LGHNA, CDR2 YNFKEQ.

V usage is TRBV18 and J usage is TRBJ2-2; 7 bases fit TRBD1. This CDR3 has 14 residues. Trimming removed 3 bases from V and 4 bases from J; junction bases left unmatched: 2. The germline gives CDR1 KGHSH, CDR2 LQKENI. The CDR3 reads CASSPGTATGELFF. The DNA for the CDR3 is TGTGCCAGCTCACCGGGGACAGCCACCGGGGAGCTGTTTTTT.

The chain uses TRBV30 and TRBJ2-5; 10 bases map to TRBD2. CDR3 length: 16 amino acids. Unmatched junction bases numbered 4, after V lost 0 bases and J lost 0 bases. Germline V gene lookup returns CDR1 GTSNPN and CDR2 SVGIG (reference sequence). This chain's CDR3 is CAWSVRAGGNQETQYF. CDR3 DNA: TGTGCCTGGAGTGTACGAGCGGGGGGGAACCAAGAGACCCAGTACTTC.

Only one count was recorded for this clone. V and J are TRBV7-9 and TRBJ1-2, with D hard to call. Between the trimmed V and J ends, which lost 1 base and 1 base, there was a span of 10 bases. The CDR3 runs 15 residues. Germline values: CDR1 SEHNR, CDR2 FQNEAQ (reference sequence). Here the CDR3 reads CASSLDGTNNYGYTF. As DNA, the CDR3 is TGTGCCAGCAGCTTAGATGGCACAAATAACTATGGCTACACCTTC.

The genes are TRBV19 and TRBJ2-3; TRBD2 agrees at 8 bases. V dropped 7 bases and J dropped 1; count of bases not matched to a gene: 22. This CDR3 is 20 amino acids long. Germline loops: CDR1 LNHDA, CDR2 SQIVND (reference sequence). The CDR3 protein is CASTLRGGFQGLGRTDTQYF. DNA for the CDR3: TGTGCCAGTACCCTAAGGGGGGGGTTCCAGGGACTAGGGCGCACAGATACGCAGTATTTT. The full variable domain, in which reference TRBV19 and TRBJ2-3 provide the parts outside the CDR3, is DGGITQSPKYLFRKEGQNVTLSCEQNLNHDAMYWYRQDPGQGLRLIYYSQIVNDFQKGDIAEGYSVSREKKESFPLTVTSAQKNPTAFYLCASTLRGGFQGLGRTDTQYFGPGTRLTVL.